These T cell receptor beta chains were read from a single sample in a study of cytomegalovirus exposure and HLA in healthy donors. Sequencing used immunoSEQ multiplex PCR; TCRdb keeps in-frame clones, though not all of them. There are about 110,000 clones in the sample; approximately 85% occur only once, and around 3.1% lies in the top ten. Material: PBMCs. The receptor set was obtained from a woman aged 18-30 years in good health and CMV-seronegative. CDR3s include the opening cysteine and the closing phenylalanine or tryptophan. The D gene is left open where the match is weak. Clone size is stated in some rows and not others, as once, few, many or a class when expanded.

cdr3_length | j_call | d_call | clone_size | v_call | cdr3_nt | cdr3_aa
14 | TRBJ2-5 | - | few | TRBV7-6 | TGTGCCAGCAGCTTAATGTTCGCAGAAGAGACCCAGTACTTC | CASSLMFAEETQYF
14 | TRBJ2-3 | - | - | TRBV27 | TGTGCCAGCAGTTTACGAGGCAAATCAGATACGCAGTATTTT | CASSLRGKSDTQYF
15 | TRBJ1-1 | TRBD1 | - | TRBV5-1 | TGCGCCAGCAGCTTGGCCGGGACAGCGAACACTGAAGCTTTCTTT | CASSLAGTANTEAFF
17 | TRBJ2-4 | TRBD2 | - | TRBV7-9 | TGTGCCAGCAGCTTAGCGACTAGCGGAGTAGCCAAAAACATTCAGTACTTC | CASSLATSGVAKNIQYF
13 | TRBJ1-1 | - | - | TRBV4-1 | TGCGCCAGCATGGGGGGAGTGAACACTGAAGCTTTCTTT | CASMGGVNTEAFF
16 | TRBJ1-3 | TRBD1 | - | TRBV7-9 | TGTGCCAGCAGCTTACCCCCCTCGAGGGGGCGAGACACCATATATTTT | CASSLPPSRGRDTIYF
17 | TRBJ2-5 | TRBD1 | - | TRBV25-1 | TGTGCCAGCAGTCCGCTCTCCCGGGACAGTGAGGAAGAGACCCAGTACTTC | CASSPLSRDSEEETQYF
16 | TRBJ1-6 | TRBD1 | few | TRBV5-5 | TGTGCCAGCAGCAGGACAGGGGAAAGCGAGAATTCACCCCTCCACTTT | CASSRTGESENSPLHF
15 | TRBJ1-2 | TRBD1 | - | TRBV27 | TGTGCCAGCAGTTTATCGGGCGGGACAGAAAGGGGCTACACCTTC | CASSLSGGTERGYTF
13 | TRBJ1-1 | TRBD1 | - | TRBV7-9 | TGTGCCAGCAGGACAGGGGGAGATACTGAAGCTTTCTTT | CASRTGGDTEAFF
17 | TRBJ1-4 | - | - | TRBV4-1 | TGCGCCAGCAGCCAAGAGTCGGTGCGGGTAGGGAATGAAAAACTGTTTTTT | CASSQESVRVGNEKLFF
13 | TRBJ2-7 | TRBD1 | - | TRBV11-2 | TGTGCCAGCAGTTGGGGGACAGACTACGAGCAGTACTTC | CASSWGTDYEQYF
14 | TRBJ1-6 | TRBD1 | few | TRBV5-6 | TGTGCCAGCAGCACGACAGGGGGAGAATCACCCCTCCACTTT | CASSTTGGESPLHF
13 | TRBJ1-2 | TRBD1 | - | TRBV7-9 | TGTGCCAGCAGCTTGGGACAGGGGAACGGCTACACCTTC | CASSLGQGNGYTF
16 | TRBJ2-2 | TRBD1 | few | TRBV7-8 | TGTGCCAGCAGCAACGGACAGGGGGCTAACACCGGGGAGCTGTTTTTT | CASSNGQGANTGELFF
15 | TRBJ1-1 | - | - | TRBV5-1 | TGCGCCAGCAGCCTGAGGACAGTAAGAAACACTGAAGCTTTCTTT | CASSLRTVRNTEAFF
15 | TRBJ2-1 | TRBD2 | - | TRBV9 | TGTGCCAGCAGCCCGACTAGCGGGGGGATTAGTGAGCAGTTCTTC | CASSPTSGGISEQFF
12 | TRBJ2-7 | - | once | TRBV5-1 | TGCGCCAGCAGCCAACAGGGTAACGAGCAGTACTTC | CASSQQGNEQYF
13 | TRBJ1-5 | - | - | TRBV6-5 | TGTGCCAGCAGTTACCGGGGCAATCAGCCCCAGCATTTT | CASSYRGNQPQHF
11 | TRBJ1-1 | - | - | TRBV30 | TGTGCCTGGAGTCCGGGGTTGAAAGCTTTCTTT | CAWSPGLKAFF
15 | TRBJ2-7 | - | - | TRBV9 | TGTGCCAGCAGCGTAGCAGGCGGGGCGAGTGGGGAGCAGTACTTC | CASSVAGGASGEQYF
18 | TRBJ2-3 | - | - | TRBV18 | TGTGCCAGCTCACCATTTAGCGGAAAATTCTCTAGCACAGATACGCAGTATTTT | CASSPFSGKFSSTDTQYF
16 | TRBJ2-5 | - | - | TRBV4-1 | TGCGCCAGCAGCCATCCTCCTCCGGGACTTCAAGAGACCCAGTACTTC | CASSHPPPGLQETQYF
12 | TRBJ2-7 | - | - | TRBV25-1 | TGTGCCAGCAGTGAATTGGGCCTTGAGCAGTACTTC | CASSELGLEQYF